This entry lists 23 T cell receptor beta chains sequenced from one sample in a study of shared clonotypes between healthy human individuals. Here immunoSEQ multiplex PCR was the method, and the copy in TCRdb shows in-frame clones only, minus some. The sample lists some 2,000,000 clones; approximately 95% were seen once. The sample comprised naive CD4+ T cells sorted from blood. Described subset: CD45RA+ positively selected. Receptors originate from a man between 18 and 29 years old in good health.

The V call is TRBV7-9, the J call TRBJ2-1; possibly TRBD1 for D (7 bases). V lost 4 bases, J lost 8 bases, and 12 bases lay in between. The CDR3 totals 13 residues. In germline, CDR1 is SEHNR, CDR2 FQNEAQ (reference sequence). CDR3 region: CASSSAGGYEQFF. DNA for the CDR3: TGTGCCAGCAGCTCAGCAGGGGGGTATGAGCAGTTCTTC.

This clone was detected once. The genes are TRBV7-8 and TRBJ1-1; unclear D gene. Trimming cost V 5 bases and J 5 bases, with 12 bases left between them. Germline assignment: CDR1 SGHVS and CDR2 FQNEAQ. CDR3 length: 13 residues. The CDR3 sequence: CASSLRTGTEAFF. In DNA form, the CDR3 reads TGTGCCAGCAGCCTTCGGACGGGGACTGAAGCTTTCTTT.

The V gene is TRBV18, the J gene TRBJ1-2; no clear D. This CDR3 region has 13 residues. V shed 1 base and J shed 7 bases, with 10 bases lying between them. Germline V CDR1 and CDR2: KGHSH, LQKENI. Written as DNA, the CDR3 is TGTGCCAGCTCACCACGGGAAGGCGGTGGCTACACCTTC. It yields the protein CASSPREGGGYTF.

The CDR3 loop is CASSLRRTGATDTQYF. In DNA, the CDR3 is TGTGCCAGCAGCCTTAGAAGGACAGGGGCCACAGATACGCAGTATTTT. The chain has TRBV9 and TRBJ2-3; TRBD1 matches 9 bases. Trimming took 4 bases from V and 2 from J; bases not matched to a gene: 8. From germline, CDR1 is SGDLS and CDR2 YYNGEE. The CDR3 has 16 amino acids.

The chain combines TRBV9 with TRBJ1-1; weak D call: TRBD1 (5 bases). Germline V gene data show CDR1 as SGDLS and CDR2 as YYNGEE. CDR3 length equals 14 residues. V lost 7 bases and J lost 0, with 13 bases in between. The CDR3 loop is CASGRGALNTEAFF. The CDR3 region has the DNA TGTGCCAGCGGGCGGGGCGCTTTGAACACTGAAGCTTTCTTT. Full variable domain (remainder filled in from reference TRBV9 and TRBJ1-1): DSGVTQTPKHLITATGQRVTLRCSPRSGDLSVYWYQQSLDQGLQFLIQYYNGEERAKGNILERFSAQQFPDLHSELNLSSLELGDSALYFCASGRGALNTEAFFGQGTRLTVV.

This sequence joins TRBV6-6 and TRBJ1-6, with 12 bases matching TRBD1. With V trimmed by 0 bases and J by 10 bases, 1 base remained unmatched. The CDR3 runs to 15 residues. The germline V gene encodes CDR1 MNHNY and CDR2 SVGAGI (reference sequence). The CDR3 DNA follows: TGTGCCAGCAGTTACTCTGGGACAGGGGGCTCACCCCTCCACTTT. Translated: CASSYSGTGGSPLHF.

The J gene is TRBJ2-3, the V gene TRBV5-1; 11 nucleotides line up with TRBD1. The CDR3 extends over 14 amino acids. Unmatched junction bases numbered 5, after V lost 5 bases and J lost 6 bases. The germline gives CDR1 SGHRS, CDR2 YFSETQ. CDR3 bases: TGCGCCAGCAGACCGGGACAGGGGGAGGATACGCAGTATTTT. Protein: CASRPGQGEDTQYF.

V is TRBV5-4 and J is TRBJ2-2; TRBD1 matches 9 bases. Germline values: CDR1 SGHNT, CDR2 YYREEE (reference sequence). V was clipped by 5 bases and J by 4 bases; unmatched bases: 6. The CDR3 sequence is 15 residues long. CDR3 nucleotides: TGTGCCAGCAGTTACGGGACAGGGTTCACCGGGGAGCTGTTTTTT. Protein: CASSYGTGFTGELFF.

CDR3 in amino acids: CASTDYTSYEQYF. Here the CDR3 DNA reads TGCGCCAGCACTGATTATACCTCCTACGAGCAGTACTTC. The chain joins TRBV10-2 to TRBJ2-7; D unclear. The germline gives CDR1 WSHSY, CDR2 SAAADI. The germline V and J ends were trimmed by 7 bases and 0 bases, with 10 bases remaining between them. The CDR3 contains 13 residues.

V is TRBV30 and J is TRBJ2-1; tentatively, D is TRBD2 (6 bases). The CDR3 extends over 13 amino acids. Trimming removed 4 bases at V and 10 bases at J, with 17 bases between. Germline CDR1 GTSNPN, CDR2 SVGIG (reference sequence). CDR3 in DNA: TGTGCCTGGACTTTTCGGCGAGGAGGGGAGCAGTTCTTC. Residues: CAWTFRRGGEQFF. The full variable domain, with the rest looked up from reference TRBV30 and TRBJ2-1, is SQTIHQWPATLVQPVGSPLSLECTVEGTSNPNLYWYRQAAGRGLQLLFYSVGIGQISSEVPQNLSASRPQDRQFILSSKKLLLSDSGFYLCAWTFRRGGEQFFGPGTRLTVL.

The genes are TRBV27 and TRBJ2-7; 8 nucleotides line up with TRBD2. The CDR3 is 14 residues long. Germline V gene sequence: CDR1 MNHEY, CDR2 SMNVEV (reference sequence). The trim removed 6 bases at V and 2 bases at J, leaving 6 bases unmatched. This CDR3 is CASRREGTPYEQYF. The CDR3 DNA follows: TGTGCCAGCAGACGGGAGGGAACCCCCTACGAGCAGTACTTC.

The genes are TRBV10-2 and TRBJ2-7, with D maybe TRBD2 (6 bases). This CDR3 comprises 13 residues. CDR1 WSHSY and CDR2 SAAADI come from the germline V gene. The V end lost 5 bases, the J end lost 2 bases, and 10 bases lay between the germline ends. The CDR3 DNA reads as TGCGCCAGCAGTCTGGAGGGCCCCTACGAGCAGTACTTC. This encodes CASSLEGPYEQYF.

Details on this clone: This specimen includes other DNA sequences encoding the same CDR3. CDR3 in amino acids: CASSGESTDTQYF. CDR3 bases: TGTGCCAGCAGTGGGGAGAGCACAGATACGCAGTATTTT. The V call is TRBV2, the J call TRBJ2-3; TRBD2 is a possible D gene (5 bases). Trimming took off 4 bases at V and 0 bases at J, with 5 bases between the two ends. CDR1 and CDR2 from the germline V gene are SNHLY and FYNNEI. CDR3 length equals 13 residues.

The chain employs TRBV11-2 and TRBJ2-2, with a tentative D call TRBD2 (7 bases). The V end lost 1 base, the J end lost 6 bases, and 15 bases lay between the germline ends. The germline V gene encodes CDR1 SGHAT and CDR2 FQNNGV. This CDR3 is built from 16 residues. The CDR3 DNA follows: TGTGCCAGCAGCTTAGTGGGGCGGGGGCTCGCCGGGGAGCTGTTTTTT. Translating gives CASSLVGRGLAGELFF.

V usage is TRBV7-3 and J usage is TRBJ2-2; D gene uncertain. The germline V gene encodes CDR1 SGHTA and CDR2 FQGTGA. Trimming shortened V by 8 bases and J by 1 base, and 8 bases separated the two germline ends. The CDR3 is made up of 13 amino acids. The DNA of the CDR3 is TGTGCCAGCCGTGTGGGGAACACCGGGGAGCTGTTTTTT. It is translated as CASRVGNTGELFF.

The chain is built from TRBV7-2 and TRBJ1-6; TRBD1 matches at 7 bases. V gave up 7 bases and J gave up 5 bases; unmatched junction bases: 8. The CDR3 is made up of 15 amino acids. Germline V gives CDR1 SGHTA, CDR2 FQGNSA. CDR3 coding DNA: TGTGCCAGCACCCGGGCGGGACAGAATAATTCACCCCTCCACTTT. Translation: CASTRAGQNNSPLHF.

This clone was recorded only once. The genes are TRBV2 and TRBJ2-7, with D unresolved. CDR1 SNHLY and CDR2 FYNNEI come from the germline V gene. This CDR3 has 14 amino acids. Trimming pared 5 bases from V and 4 bases from J, leaving 15 bases between. CDR3 amino acids: CASSRQSTPYEQYF. The CDR3 bases are TGTGCCAGCAGTAGGCAGTCCACTCCTTACGAGCAGTACTTC. Full variable domain (missing parts from reference TRBV2 and TRBJ2-7): EPEVTQTPSHQVTQMGQEVILRCVPISNHLYFYWYRQILGQKVEFLVSFYNNEISEKSEIFDDQFSVERPDGSNFTLKIRSTKLEDSAMYFCASSRQSTPYEQYFGPGTRLTVT.

The chain has TRBV18 and TRBJ1-6; D is ambiguous. The CDR3 has 14 residues. V lost 0 bases, J lost 9 bases, and 9 bases lay in between. The germline V gene has CDR1 KGHSH and CDR2 LQKENI. CDR3 region: CASSPPTESSPLHF. The CDR3 region has the DNA TGTGCCAGCTCACCACCGACTGAGAGTTCACCCCTCCACTTT.

Comment on this clone: Sequence at one end of the junction differs from germline and may be a read error. The chain employs TRBV27 and TRBJ1-6, with a possible D match to TRBD1 (6 bases). Germline-derived CDR1 and CDR2 are MNHEY and SMNVEV (reference sequence). The CDR3 length is 15 residues. Here the CDR3 DNA reads TGTGCCAGCAGGAAAGGGGGGTCCTTTAATTCACCCCTCCACTTT. Its protein product is CASRKGGSFNSPLHF.

The genes are TRBV15 and TRBJ1-5; TRBD1 might be the D (6 bases). The CDR3 spans 16 residues. The V end lost 4 bases, the J end lost 2 bases, and 15 bases lay between the germline ends. Germline V gene lookup returns CDR1 LNHNV and CDR2 YYDKDF (reference sequence). The CDR3 here is CATSTVMDSRNQPQHF. The CDR3 nucleotides read TGTGCCACCAGCACAGTAATGGACAGCCGCAATCAGCCCCAGCATTTT.

The chain combines TRBV5-1 with TRBJ2-1; D possibly matches TRBD1 or TRBD2 (7 bases each). In germline, CDR1 is SGHRS, CDR2 YFSETQ. V shed 6 bases and J shed 6 bases, with 22 bases lying between them. This CDR3 is built from 16 residues. The CDR3 DNA sequence: TGCGCCAGCATTCCTCTAAGCGGGAAGGGGGCCAATGAGCAGTTCTTC. It yields the protein CASIPLSGKGANEQFF.

The CDR3 here is CASREGPGNAYEQYF. CDR3 nucleotide sequence: TGTGCCAGCAGGGAGGGTCCGGGGAACGCATACGAGCAGTACTTC. The genes are TRBV28 and TRBJ2-7; TRBD2 might be the D (6 bases). The CDR3 contains 15 residues. Trimming cost V 6 bases and J 4 bases, with 19 bases left between them. CDR1 is MDHEN, CDR2 SYDVKM, per germline.

The gene calls are TRBV7-9 and TRBJ2-3; D remains unclear. This CDR3 comprises 14 residues. The V end was cut by 7 bases, the J end by 0 bases, with 11 bases between. Germline loops: CDR1 SEHNR, CDR2 FQNEAQ (reference sequence). This CDR3 reads CASKRADSTDTQYF. CDR3 DNA sequence: TGTGCCAGCAAACGGGCGGATAGCACAGATACGCAGTATTTT.